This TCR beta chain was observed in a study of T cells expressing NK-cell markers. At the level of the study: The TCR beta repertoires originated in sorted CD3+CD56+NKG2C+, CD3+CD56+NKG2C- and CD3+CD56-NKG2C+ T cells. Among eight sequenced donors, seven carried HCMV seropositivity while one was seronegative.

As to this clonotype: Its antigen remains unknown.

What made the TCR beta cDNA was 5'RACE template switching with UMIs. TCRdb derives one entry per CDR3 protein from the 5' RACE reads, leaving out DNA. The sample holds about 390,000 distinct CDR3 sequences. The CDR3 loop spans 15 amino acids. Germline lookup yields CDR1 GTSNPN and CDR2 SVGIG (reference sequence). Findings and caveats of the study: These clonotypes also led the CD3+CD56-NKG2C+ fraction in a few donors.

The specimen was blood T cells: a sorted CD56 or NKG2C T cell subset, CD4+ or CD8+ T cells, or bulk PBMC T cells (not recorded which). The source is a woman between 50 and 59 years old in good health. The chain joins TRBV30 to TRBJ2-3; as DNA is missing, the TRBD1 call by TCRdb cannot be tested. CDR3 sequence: CAWYAGWGVADTQYF. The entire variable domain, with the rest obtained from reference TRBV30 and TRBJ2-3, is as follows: SQTIHQWPATLVQPVGSPLSLECTVEGTSNPNLYWYRQAAGRGLQLLFYSVGIGQISSEVPQNLSASRPQDRQFILSSKKLLLSDSGFYLCAWYAGWGVADTQYFGPGTRLTVL.